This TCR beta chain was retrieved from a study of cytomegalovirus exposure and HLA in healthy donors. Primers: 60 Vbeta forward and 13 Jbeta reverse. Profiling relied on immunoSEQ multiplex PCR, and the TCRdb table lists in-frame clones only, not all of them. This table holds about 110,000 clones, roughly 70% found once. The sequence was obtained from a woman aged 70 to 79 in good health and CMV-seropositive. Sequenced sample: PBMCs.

CDR3 in amino acids: CASSQDSLSPLHF. CDR3 sequence (DNA): TGTGCCAGCAGCCAAGACAGTCTTTCACCCCTCCACTTT. The chain is built from TRBV4-2 and TRBJ1-6; D unresolved. The CDR3 is 13 residues long. Germline lookup yields CDR1 LGHNA and CDR2 YNFKEQ. Trimming shortened V by 0 bases and J by 9 bases, and 6 bases separated the two germline ends.